The 29 T cell receptor beta chains below all came from one sample that was sequenced in a study of brain T cells in children with intractable seizures. Profiled with immunoSEQ multiplex PCR; TCRdb holds only in-frame clones, not every one. Altogether about 80,000 clones are present, 90% to 95% being singletons, with the ten largest covering approximately 25%. The material was peripheral blood, obtained at surgery. The receptor source for this set is a girl aged 2-15 years with Rasmussen encephalitis and intractable seizures.

The rearrangement links TRBV6-5 to TRBJ2-5; tentative D call: TRBD1 (6 bases). Trimming left V 5 bases short and J 4 bases short, with 14 bases between. Germline CDR1 is MNHEY and CDR2 is SVGAGI. The CDR3 consists of 14 residues. The CDR3 nucleotides read TGTGCCAGCAGTCTAGACAGGCTTGGAGAGACCCAGTACTTC. Translating gives CASSLDRLGETQYF.

The chain employs TRBV11-3 and TRBJ1-1, with D possibly TRBD1 on 5 matching bases. Germline CDR1 and CDR2: SGHNT and YENEEA. V lost 5 bases to trimming and J lost 4 bases, with 14 bases between them. This CDR3 region has 14 residues. CDR3 DNA: TGTGCCAGCAGCCCCCGGGGGGGAATCACTGAAGCTTTCTTT. Translation gives CASSPRGGITEAFF.

This clone was seen just once. This chain connects TRBV12-3 or TRBV12-4 to TRBJ1-1, with D uncertain. This CDR3 contains 13 residues. The germline V and J ends were trimmed by 5 bases and 2 bases, with 9 bases remaining between them. As DNA, the CDR3 is TGTGCCAGCAGTCTAAGACCTAACACTGAAGCTTTCTTT. It specifies CASSLRPNTEAFF.

V gene TRBV5-4 combines with J gene TRBJ1-2, with D uncertain. Deletions cut 0 bases from V and 6 bases from J, with 9 bases between. Germline V gene lookup returns CDR1 SGHNT and CDR2 YYREEE (reference sequence). The CDR3 is 13 amino acids. CDR3 residues: CASSLVAADGYTF. The CDR3, as DNA: TGTGCCAGCAGCTTGGTGGCCGCTGATGGCTACACCTTC. Based on the CDR3 plus reference TRBV5-4 and TRBJ1-2, the full variable domain is ETGVTQSPTHLIKTRGQQVTLRCSSQSGHNTVSWYQQALGQGPQFIFQYYREEENGRGNFPPRFSGLQFPNYSSELNVNALELDDSALYLCASSLVAADGYTFGSGTRLTVV.

The chain couples TRBV5-1 to TRBJ2-2, with D uncertain. V was clipped by 4 bases and J by 6 bases, with 16 bases between them. Looked up from germline, CDR1 is SGHRS and CDR2 is YFSETQ. The CDR3 has 15 amino acids. This CDR3 reads CASSLAVGLAGELFF. The DNA for the CDR3 is TGCGCCAGCAGCCTCGCGGTCGGCTTGGCCGGGGAGCTGTTTTTT.

CDR3 bases: TGTGCCAGCAGCCAAGTGGCCCTGGGGCTAGCTATCGGTGAGCAGTTCTTC. Protein product: CASSQVALGLAIGEQFF. J is TRBJ2-1 and V is TRBV3-1 (or the pseudogene TRBV3-2), with D perhaps being TRBD1 or TRBD2 (5 bases each). There are 17 residues in the CDR3. Germline V gene data show CDR1 as LGHDT and CDR2 as YNNKEL (reference sequence). Trimming took 1 base from V and 9 from J, leaving 22 bases between them.

The chain recombines TRBV24-1 with TRBJ2-3; 13 nucleotides line up with TRBD2. The ends lost 7 bases at V and 2 bases at J; junction bases unmatched: 17. The CDR3 has 20 amino acids. The germline V gene has CDR1 KGHDR and CDR2 SFDVKD. The CDR3 spells CATSPLKGLGLAGVTDTQYF. CDR3 nucleotide sequence: TGTGCCACCAGCCCATTGAAAGGACTTGGACTAGCGGGAGTCACAGATACGCAGTATTTT.

V usage is TRBV4-1 and J usage is TRBJ1-5; D is uncertain. Between the trimmed V and J ends, which lost 0 bases and 1 base, there was a span of 10 bases. This CDR3 comprises 16 residues. In germline, CDR1 is MGHRA, CDR2 YSYEKL. The CDR3 DNA reads as TGCGCCAGCAGCCAAGACCTTACTTTGAGCAATCAGCCCCAGCATTTT. This codes for CASSQDLTLSNQPQHF.

J is TRBJ2-1 and V is TRBV9; 8 bases align to TRBD2. Per the germline V gene, CDR1 is SGDLS and CDR2 is YYNGEE. The V gene end was trimmed by 0 bases and the J gene end by 8 bases; junction bases not matched to a gene: 7. The CDR3 is 15 residues long. The CDR3 spells CASSVGTSSLDEQFF. The CDR3 nucleotides read TGTGCCAGCAGCGTAGGGACTAGCTCTTTGGATGAGCAGTTCTTC.

J is TRBJ2-7 and V is TRBV7-8, with 9 positions matching TRBD2. Germline CDR1 reads SGHVS; CDR2 reads FQNEAQ. There are 17 residues in the CDR3. The V segment lost 1 base and the J segment 3 bases; nucleotides outside the gene matches: 10. CDR3 DNA: TGTGCCAGCAGCTTAGGTAGCGGGAGTCGACTAAACTACGAGCAGTACTTC. Its protein is CASSLGSGSRLNYEQYF.

Details on this clone: Germline and junction disagree at one end, which may indicate a read error. The rearrangement links TRBV29-1 to TRBJ2-2, with 10 bases lining up with TRBD1. The CDR3 covers 17 residues. CDR1 is SQVTM and CDR2 is ANQGSEA in the germline V gene. This chain's CDR3 is CSVQDRDRGVFSGELFF. The CDR3 DNA sequence: TGCAGCGTTCAAGATCGGGACAGGGGAGTCTTTTCCGGGGAGCTGTTTTTT.

A single count supports this clone. The CDR3 loop reads CASSPQGGYGYTF. CDR3 nucleotide sequence: TGTGCCAGCAGTCCCCAGGGCGGCTATGGCTACACCTTC. The gene calls are TRBV28 and TRBJ1-2, with TRBD1 as a possible D gene (5 bases). V lost 5 bases and J lost 4, with 11 bases in between. The CDR3 is made up of 13 amino acids. Per the germline V gene, CDR1 is MDHEN and CDR2 is SYDVKM.

The genes are TRBV11-2 and TRBJ1-6; 7 bases are a match to TRBD1. The length of the CDR3 is 17 residues. Germline CDR1 reads SGHAT; CDR2 reads FQNNGV. Trimming at V came to 5 bases and at J to 7 bases, leaving 14 bases not matched to a gene. CDR3 sequence reads: CASSPLPGTVPNSPLHF. CDR3 coding DNA: TGTGCCAGCAGCCCCCTCCCAGGGACAGTTCCCAATTCACCCCTCCACTTT.

The rearrangement uses TRBV5-4 and TRBJ1-5; D may be TRBD1 (5 bases). Germline V gene lookup returns CDR1 SGHNT and CDR2 YYREEE (reference sequence). The CDR3 loop spans 14 amino acids. V gave up 3 bases and J gave up 3 bases, with 10 bases separating them. The CDR3 bases are TGTGCCAGCAGCTCCGGGACGGCCAATCAGCCCCAGCATTTT. It specifies CASSSGTANQPQHF.

V gene TRBV5-5 combines with J gene TRBJ2-6, with TRBD1 as a possible D gene (5 bases). The CDR3 is 17 residues long. Germline V gives CDR1 SGHKS, CDR2 YYEKEE (reference sequence). The ends were cut back, 0 bases at V and 2 bases at J, with 12 bases in the middle. The CDR3 spells CASSLGQGGPGANVLTF. The CDR3, as DNA: TGTGCCAGCAGCTTGGGGCAGGGTGGCCCTGGGGCCAACGTCCTGACTTTC.

This chain uses TRBV7-7 with TRBJ1-1; D unclear. The CDR3 length is 13 residues. Germline lookup yields CDR1 SSHAT and CDR2 FNYEAQ (reference sequence). V shed 3 bases and J shed 1 base, with 6 bases lying between them. The CDR3 DNA reads TGTGCCAGCAGCTTGCAGGAGAACACTGAAGCTTTCTTT. Translated: CASSLQENTEAFF.

The chain has TRBV6-1 and TRBJ2-3, with D tentatively TRBD1 or TRBD2 (5 bases each). The CDR3 totals 20 residues. Trimming removed 1 base from V and 1 base from J, with 24 bases in between. Looked up from germline, CDR1 is MNHNS and CDR2 is SASEGT. The CDR3 loop reads CASSEGLGVGALLRTDTQYF. The CDR3 bases are TGTGCCAGCAGTGAAGGATTGGGGGTTGGGGCCTTGTTGCGCACAGATACGCAGTATTTT.

V is TRBV4-1 and J is TRBJ2-1; 7 nucleotides match TRBD2. This CDR3 is built from 18 residues. CDR1 is MGHRA, CDR2 YSYEKL, per germline. The ends lost 3 bases at V and 2 bases at J; junction bases unmatched: 13. As DNA, the CDR3 is TGCGCCAGCAGCCACCCGCCGCTGGAGCGGGGCCCCTACAATGAGCAGTTCTTC. Protein: CASSHPPLERGPYNEQFF.

The chain links TRBV15 to TRBJ1-2, with D perhaps matching TRBD1 (5 bases). The germline V and J ends were trimmed by 0 bases and 14 bases, with 16 bases remaining between them. CDR3 length equals 13 residues. In germline, CDR1 is LNHNV, CDR2 YYDKDF (reference sequence). DNA for the CDR3: TGTGCCACCAGCAGAGATTTAGCGAGGGCAGGGACCTTC. Its protein product is CATSRDLARAGTF. Variable domain in full (rest from reference TRBV15 and TRBJ1-2): DAMVIQNPRYQVTQFGKPVTLSCSQTLNHNVMYWYQQKSSQAPKLLFHYYDKDFNNEADTPDNFQSRRPNTSFCFLDIRSPGLGDTAMYLCATSRDLARAGTFGSGTRLTVV.

This clone occurred a few times. V and J are TRBV19 and TRBJ1-2; 7 bases are a match to TRBD1. The trim removed 5 bases at V and 5 bases at J, leaving 11 bases unmatched. The CDR3 extends over 15 amino acids. Germline CDR1 reads LNHDA; CDR2 reads SQIVND (reference sequence). Written as DNA, the CDR3 is TGTGCCAGTAGTGGGGTCCCCGGGACAGCTTATGGCTACACCTTC. It is translated as CASSGVPGTAYGYTF.

This clone showed up just once. The J gene is TRBJ2-1, the V gene TRBV24-1; D possibly matches TRBD1 or TRBD2 (5 bases each). Trimming pared 4 bases from V and 5 bases from J, leaving 14 bases between. This CDR3 spans 15 amino acids. Germline V gene lookup returns CDR1 KGHDR and CDR2 SFDVKD. The CDR3 bases are TGTGCCACCAGTGACTCGGGGCCCTACCACAATGAGCAGTTCTTC. It codes for CATSDSGPYHNEQFF.

V gene TRBV2 combines with J gene TRBJ1-4; maybe TRBD1 (5 bases). V was trimmed by 6 bases and J by 10 bases, leaving 12 bases between them. The CDR3 has 12 residues. Germline V gene lookup returns CDR1 SNHLY and CDR2 FYNNEI. CDR3: CASRGREGKLFF. In DNA, the CDR3 is TGTGCCAGCAGAGGCAGGGAGGGAAAACTGTTTTTT.

The J gene is TRBJ1-1, the V gene TRBV7-3; 8 positions agree with TRBD1. Trimming took 5 bases from V and 6 from J; bases not matched to a gene: 5. CDR3 length: 13 residues. Germline lookup yields CDR1 SGHTA and CDR2 FQGTGA. The CDR3 nucleotides are TGTGCCAGCAGCACCACGACAGGGGCTGAAGCTTTCTTT. Translation gives CASSTTTGAEAFF.

The chain is built from TRBV19 and TRBJ1-1; 8 positions match TRBD1. V trimming: 3 bases; J trimming: 2 bases; junction bases outside the gene matches: 5. There are 15 residues in the CDR3. Germline assignment: CDR1 LNHDA and CDR2 SQIVND (reference sequence). The CDR3 DNA is TGTGCCAGTAGTATGGACAGGGATTTCAACACTGAAGCTTTCTTT. Its protein is CASSMDRDFNTEAFF.

The J gene is TRBJ1-1, the V gene TRBV2; tentatively, D is TRBD1 (6 bases). Germline V gives CDR1 SNHLY, CDR2 FYNNEI. Trimming shortened V by 5 bases and J by 5 bases, and 12 bases separated the two germline ends. The length of the CDR3 is 13 residues. CDR3 coding DNA: TGTGCCAGCAGTTATACAGGGCTTACTGAAGCTTTCTTT. This sequence encodes CASSYTGLTEAFF.

The V gene is TRBV24-1, the J gene TRBJ2-1; D unresolved. Trimming shortened V by 6 bases and J by 2 bases, and 13 bases separated the two germline ends. Germline values: CDR1 KGHDR, CDR2 SFDVKD. The CDR3 has 15 amino acids. CDR3 DNA sequence: TGTGCCACCAGTTCCAATGAGCCCGCCTACAATGAGCAGTTCTTC. Protein: CATSSNEPAYNEQFF.

The rearrangement joins TRBV14 to TRBJ1-4; D is uncertain. The V and J ends lost 0 bases and 8 bases respectively, with 10 bases between them. CDR1 is SGHDN, CDR2 FVKESK, per germline. CDR3 length equals 14 residues. The CDR3 sequence is CASSQEPWGEKLFF. CDR3 DNA: TGTGCCAGCAGCCAAGAACCGTGGGGAGAAAAACTGTTTTTT.

This chain uses TRBV30 with TRBJ2-7; 9 positions agree with TRBD1. V dropped 5 bases and J dropped 8; count of bases not matched to a gene: 7. CDR1 GTSNPN and CDR2 SVGIG come from the germline V gene (reference sequence). There are 12 residues in the CDR3. The CDR3 DNA sequence: TGTGCCTGGTCCCGGGACAGGGAACAGCAGTACTTC. It specifies CAWSRDREQQYF. Based on the CDR3 plus reference TRBV30 and TRBJ2-7, the full variable domain is SQTIHQWPATLVQPVGSPLSLECTVEGTSNPNLYWYRQAAGRGLQLLFYSVGIGQISSEVPQNLSASRPQDRQFILSSKKLLLSDSGFYLCAWSRDREQQYFGPGTRLTVT.

V usage is TRBV12-5 and J usage is TRBJ1-5; D is unresolved. The length of the CDR3 is 12 residues. V dropped 5 bases and J dropped 7 bases, with 9 bases sitting between them. Germline-derived CDR1 and CDR2 are LGHNT and FRNRAP. The CDR3 loop is CASGMGNQPQHF. As DNA, the CDR3 is TGTGCTAGTGGTATGGGGAACCAGCCCCAGCATTTT.